This TCR beta chain originates from a study of blood T cell repertoires in COVID-19. Some clones are missing from TCRdb's copy, which holds only in-frame ones; the method was immunoSEQ multiplex PCR. The data contain 40,000 to 55,000 clones, 65% to 85% of them seen just once; the ten biggest clones take up approximately 15%. This sequence originates from a man in his forties with acute or convalescent COVID-19. Sequenced material: peripheral blood.

The CDR3 is CASRSPSGSHNEQFF. In DNA, the CDR3 is TGTGCCAGCAGATCCCCAAGCGGGAGCCACAATGAGCAGTTCTTC. The chain couples TRBV6-5 to TRBJ2-1; 8 positions agree with TRBD2. The length of the CDR3 is 15 residues. From germline, CDR1 is MNHEY and CDR2 SVGAGI. With V trimmed by 6 bases and J by 5 bases, 9 bases remained unmatched.